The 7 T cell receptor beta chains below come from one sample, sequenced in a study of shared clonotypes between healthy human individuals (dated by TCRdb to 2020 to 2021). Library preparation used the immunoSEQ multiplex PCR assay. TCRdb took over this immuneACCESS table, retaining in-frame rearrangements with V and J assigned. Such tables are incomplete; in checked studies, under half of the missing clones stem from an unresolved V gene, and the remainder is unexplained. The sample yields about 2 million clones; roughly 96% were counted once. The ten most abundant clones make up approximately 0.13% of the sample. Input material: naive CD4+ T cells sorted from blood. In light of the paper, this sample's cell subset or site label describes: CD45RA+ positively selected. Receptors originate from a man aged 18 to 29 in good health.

CDR3 DNA: TGTGCCAGCAGCGACCCGTGGACAGCGAAGCCCCAGCATTTT. Protein: CASSDPWTAKPQHF. The chain links TRBV6-6 to TRBJ1-5, with TRBD1 as a possible D gene (6 bases). The germline V and J ends were trimmed by 6 bases and 8 bases, with 17 bases remaining between them. Germline-derived CDR1 and CDR2 are MNHNY and SVGAGI (reference sequence). This CDR3 region has 14 residues.

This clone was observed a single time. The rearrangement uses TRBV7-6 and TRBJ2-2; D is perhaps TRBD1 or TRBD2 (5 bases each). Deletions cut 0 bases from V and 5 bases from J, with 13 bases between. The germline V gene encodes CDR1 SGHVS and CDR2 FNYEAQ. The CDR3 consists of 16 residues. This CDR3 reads CASSLAAGWGTGELFF. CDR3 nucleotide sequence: TGTGCCAGCAGCTTAGCAGCTGGCTGGGGGACCGGGGAGCTGTTTTTT.

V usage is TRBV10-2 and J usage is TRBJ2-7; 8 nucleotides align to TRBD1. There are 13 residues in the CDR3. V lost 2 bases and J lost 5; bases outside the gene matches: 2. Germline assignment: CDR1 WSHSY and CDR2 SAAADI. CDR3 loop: CASSEDRGHEQYF. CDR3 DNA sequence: TGCGCCAGCAGTGAGGACAGGGGCCACGAGCAGTACTTC.

CDR3 region: CASSLWVQGNYGYTF. CDR3 in DNA: TGTGCCAGCAGCTTATGGGTACAGGGGAACTATGGCTACACCTTC. V usage is TRBV7-9 and J usage is TRBJ1-2; 7 bases align to TRBD1. V gave up 2 bases and J gave up 2 bases; unmatched junction bases: 5. Germline V gene sequence: CDR1 SEHNR, CDR2 FQNEAQ (reference sequence). The CDR3 covers 15 residues. Using reference TRBV7-9 and TRBJ1-2 for the parts outside the CDR3, the full variable domain is DTGVSQNPRHKITKRGQNVTFRCDPISEHNRLYWYRQTLGQGPEFLTYFQNEAQLEKSRLLSDRFSAERPKGSFSTLEIQRTEQGDSAMYLCASSLWVQGNYGYTFGSGTRLTVV.

DNA for the CDR3: TGCGCCAGCAGCTTCGGGGGTGTTAACACCGGGGAGCTGTTTTTT. Its translation: CASSFGGVNTGELFF. This chain uses TRBV5-1 with TRBJ2-2, with D possibly TRBD2 on 6 matching bases. Germline V CDR1 and CDR2: SGHRS, YFSETQ. V lost 2 bases and J 2 bases, leaving 10 bases between the germline ends. The CDR3 is 15 residues long.

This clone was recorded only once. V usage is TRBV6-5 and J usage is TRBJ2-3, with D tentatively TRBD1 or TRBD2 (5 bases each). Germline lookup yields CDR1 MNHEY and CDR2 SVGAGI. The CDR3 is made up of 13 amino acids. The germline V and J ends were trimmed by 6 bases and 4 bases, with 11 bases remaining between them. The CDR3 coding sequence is TGTGCCAGCAGCCAAGGGACCCCAGATACGCAGTATTTT. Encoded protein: CASSQGTPDTQYF.

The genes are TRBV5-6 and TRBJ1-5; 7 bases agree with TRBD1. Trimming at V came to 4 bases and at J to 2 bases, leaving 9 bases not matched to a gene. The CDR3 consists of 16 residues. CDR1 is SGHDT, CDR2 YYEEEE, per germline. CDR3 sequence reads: CASSRTPGTGNQPQHF. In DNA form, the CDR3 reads TGTGCCAGCAGCAGAACCCCGGGGACAGGCAATCAGCCCCAGCATTTT.